This T cell receptor beta chain was identified during a study of early stage breast cancer tumors. Using immunoSEQ multiplex PCR, the repertoire was profiled, and TCRdb retains in-frame clones only, with some absent. This table has around 25,000 clones, approximately 67% appearing once. The CDR3 has 16 residues. CDR1 and CDR2 (germline): MNHEY, SVGAGI. V gave up 0 bases and J gave up 0 bases; unmatched junction bases: 5. V usage is TRBV6-5 and J usage is TRBJ2-7; 7 bases are a match to TRBD2. Sequencing input: breast tumor tissue. The source of this sequence is a person aged 55 to 69 with breast cancer. The CDR3 here is CASSYSSSGTSYEQYF. CDR3 DNA: TGTGCCAGCAGTTACTCGTCTAGCGGTACCTCCTACGAGCAGTACTTC.